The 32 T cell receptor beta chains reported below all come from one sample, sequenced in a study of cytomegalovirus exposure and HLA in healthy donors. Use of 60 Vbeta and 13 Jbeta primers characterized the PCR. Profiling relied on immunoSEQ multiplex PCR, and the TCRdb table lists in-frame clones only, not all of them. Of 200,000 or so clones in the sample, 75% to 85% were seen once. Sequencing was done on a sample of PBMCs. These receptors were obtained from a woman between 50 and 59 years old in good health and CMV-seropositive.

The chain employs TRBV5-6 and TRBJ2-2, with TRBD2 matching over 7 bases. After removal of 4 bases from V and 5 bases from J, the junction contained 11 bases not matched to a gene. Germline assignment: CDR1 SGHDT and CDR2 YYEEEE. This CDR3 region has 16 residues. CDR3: CASSLPGGWGTGELFF. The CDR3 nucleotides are TGTGCCAGCAGCCTGCCCGGGGGGTGGGGGACCGGGGAGCTGTTTTTT.

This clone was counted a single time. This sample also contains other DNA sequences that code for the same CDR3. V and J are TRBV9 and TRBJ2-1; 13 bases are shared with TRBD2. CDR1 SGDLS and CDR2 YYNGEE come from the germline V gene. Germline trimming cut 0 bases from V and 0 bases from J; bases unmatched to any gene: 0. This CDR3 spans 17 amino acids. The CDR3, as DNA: TGTGCCAGCAGCGTAGGGACTAGCGGGGGCTCCTACAATGAGCAGTTCTTC. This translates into CASSVGTSGGSYNEQFF.

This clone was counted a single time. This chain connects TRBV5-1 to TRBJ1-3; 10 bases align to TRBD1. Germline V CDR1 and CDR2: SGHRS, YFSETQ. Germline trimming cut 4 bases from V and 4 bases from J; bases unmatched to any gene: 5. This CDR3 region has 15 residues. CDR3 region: CASSDRTGGGNTIYF. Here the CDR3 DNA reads TGCGCCAGCAGCGATCGGACAGGGGGAGGAAACACCATATATTTT.

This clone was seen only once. CDR3 in DNA: TGTGCCAGCAGTTACTCGAGGAACACTGAAGCTTTCTTT. This gives the protein CASSYSRNTEAFF. The V gene is TRBV6-5, the J gene TRBJ1-1, with D unresolved. CDR1 MNHEY and CDR2 SVGAGI come from the germline V gene. The CDR3 spans 13 residues. The V end lost 0 bases, the J end lost 1 base, and 3 bases lay between the germline ends.

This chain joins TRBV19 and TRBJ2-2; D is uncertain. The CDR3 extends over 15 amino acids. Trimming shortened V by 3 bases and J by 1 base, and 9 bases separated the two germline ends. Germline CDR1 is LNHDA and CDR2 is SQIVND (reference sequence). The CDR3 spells CASSIQVVNTGELFF. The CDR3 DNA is TGTGCCAGTAGTATTCAGGTAGTGAACACCGGGGAGCTGTTTTTT.

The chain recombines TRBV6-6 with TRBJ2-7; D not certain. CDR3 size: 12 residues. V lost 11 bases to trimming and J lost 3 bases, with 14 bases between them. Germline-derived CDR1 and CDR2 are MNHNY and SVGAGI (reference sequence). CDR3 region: CAARGNGYEQYF. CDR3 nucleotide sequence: TGTGCCGCACGCGGAAACGGCTACGAGCAGTACTTC.

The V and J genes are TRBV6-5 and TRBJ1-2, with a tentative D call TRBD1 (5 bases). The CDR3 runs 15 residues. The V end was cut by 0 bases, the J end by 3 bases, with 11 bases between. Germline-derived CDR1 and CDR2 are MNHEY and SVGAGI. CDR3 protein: CASSYSSRVDYGYTF. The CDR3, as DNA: TGTGCCAGCAGTTACTCAAGCAGGGTAGACTATGGCTACACCTTC.

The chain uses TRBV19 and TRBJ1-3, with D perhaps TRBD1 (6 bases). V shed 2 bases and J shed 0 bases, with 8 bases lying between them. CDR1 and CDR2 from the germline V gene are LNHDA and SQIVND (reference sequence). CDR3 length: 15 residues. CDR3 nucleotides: TGTGCCAGTAGTATAACAGGGCCCTCTGGAAACACCATATATTTT. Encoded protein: CASSITGPSGNTIYF.

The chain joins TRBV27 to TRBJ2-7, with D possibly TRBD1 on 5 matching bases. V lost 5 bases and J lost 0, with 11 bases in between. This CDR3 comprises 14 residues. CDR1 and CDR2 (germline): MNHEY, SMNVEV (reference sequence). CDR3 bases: TGTGCCAGCAGTCCTCTGGACAACTCCTACGAGCAGTACTTC. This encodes CASSPLDNSYEQYF.

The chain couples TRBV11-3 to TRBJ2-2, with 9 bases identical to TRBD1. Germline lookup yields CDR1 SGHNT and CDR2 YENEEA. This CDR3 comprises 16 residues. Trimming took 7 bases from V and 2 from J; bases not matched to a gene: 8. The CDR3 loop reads CASISRGQGNTGELFF. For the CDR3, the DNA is TGTGCCAGCATTTCGAGGGGACAGGGAAACACCGGGGAGCTGTTTTTT.

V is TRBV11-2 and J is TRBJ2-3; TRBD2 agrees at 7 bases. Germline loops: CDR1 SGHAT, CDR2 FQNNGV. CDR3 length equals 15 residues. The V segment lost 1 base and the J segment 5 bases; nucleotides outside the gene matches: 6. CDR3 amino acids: CASSLAAGRGDTQYF. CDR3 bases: TGTGCCAGCAGCTTAGCTGCAGGGAGGGGAGATACGCAGTATTTT.

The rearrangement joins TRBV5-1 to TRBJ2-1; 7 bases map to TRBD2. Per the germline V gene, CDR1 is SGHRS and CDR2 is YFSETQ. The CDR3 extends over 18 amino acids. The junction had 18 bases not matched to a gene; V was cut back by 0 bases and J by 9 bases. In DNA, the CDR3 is TGCGCCAGCAGCTTGGCCCGAGTGGGCGGGAGTTCCGGGAGTGAGCAGTTCTTC. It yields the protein CASSLARVGGSSGSEQFF.

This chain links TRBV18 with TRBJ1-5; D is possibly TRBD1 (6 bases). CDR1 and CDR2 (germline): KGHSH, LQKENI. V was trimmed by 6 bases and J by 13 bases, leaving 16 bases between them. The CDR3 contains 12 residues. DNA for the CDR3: TGTGCCAGCTCCCCTAGGGGGGGCGAACAGCATTTT. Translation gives CASSPRGGEQHF.

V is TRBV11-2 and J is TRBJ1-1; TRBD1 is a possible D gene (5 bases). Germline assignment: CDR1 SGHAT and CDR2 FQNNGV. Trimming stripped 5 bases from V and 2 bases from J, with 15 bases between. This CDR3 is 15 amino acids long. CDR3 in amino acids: CASSPGKAPNTEAFF. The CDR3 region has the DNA TGTGCCAGCAGCCCAGGGAAGGCGCCTAACACTGAAGCTTTCTTT.

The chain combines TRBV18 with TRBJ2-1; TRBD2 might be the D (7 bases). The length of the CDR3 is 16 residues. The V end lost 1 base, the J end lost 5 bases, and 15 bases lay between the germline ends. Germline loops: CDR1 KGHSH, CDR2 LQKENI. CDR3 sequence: CASSPLGGGGHNEQFF. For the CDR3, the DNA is TGTGCCAGCTCACCACTCGGGGGAGGGGGACACAATGAGCAGTTCTTC.

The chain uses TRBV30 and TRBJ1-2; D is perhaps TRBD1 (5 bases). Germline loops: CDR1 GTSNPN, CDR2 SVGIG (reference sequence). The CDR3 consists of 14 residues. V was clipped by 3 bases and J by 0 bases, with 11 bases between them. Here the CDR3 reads CAWSLTTANYGYTF. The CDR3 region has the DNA TGTGCCTGGAGCCTAACGACAGCTAACTATGGCTACACCTTC.

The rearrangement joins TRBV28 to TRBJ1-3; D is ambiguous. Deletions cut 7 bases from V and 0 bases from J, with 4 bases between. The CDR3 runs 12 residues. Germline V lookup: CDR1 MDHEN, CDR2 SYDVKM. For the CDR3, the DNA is TGTGCCAGCAATCGCTCTGGAAACACCATATATTTT. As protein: CASNRSGNTIYF. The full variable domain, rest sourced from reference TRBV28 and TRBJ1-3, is DVKVTQSSRYLVKRTGEKVFLECVQDMDHENMFWYRQDPGLGLRLIYFSYDVKMKEKGDIPEGYSVSREKKERFSLILESASTNQTSMYLCASNRSGNTIYFGEGSWLTVV.

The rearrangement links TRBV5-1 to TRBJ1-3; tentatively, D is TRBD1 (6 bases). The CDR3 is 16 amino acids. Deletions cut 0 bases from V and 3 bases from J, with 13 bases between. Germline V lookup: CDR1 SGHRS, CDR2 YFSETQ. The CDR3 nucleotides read TGCGCCAGCAGCTTGGCCGGGGGGGCTTATGGAAACACCATATATTTT. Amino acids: CASSLAGGAYGNTIYF.

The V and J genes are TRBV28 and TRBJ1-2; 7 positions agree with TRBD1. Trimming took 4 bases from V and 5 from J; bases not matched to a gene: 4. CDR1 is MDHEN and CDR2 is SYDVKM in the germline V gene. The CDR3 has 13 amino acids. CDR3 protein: CASSWDSGYGYTF. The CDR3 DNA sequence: TGTGCCAGCAGTTGGGACAGCGGATATGGCTACACCTTC.

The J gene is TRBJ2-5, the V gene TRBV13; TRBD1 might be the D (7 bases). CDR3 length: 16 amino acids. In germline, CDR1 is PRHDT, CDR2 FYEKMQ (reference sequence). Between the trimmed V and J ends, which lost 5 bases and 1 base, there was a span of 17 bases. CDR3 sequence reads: CASSPGRGRSQETQYF. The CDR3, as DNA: TGTGCCAGCAGCCCCGGCAGGGGGAGGTCCCAAGAGACCCAGTACTTC.

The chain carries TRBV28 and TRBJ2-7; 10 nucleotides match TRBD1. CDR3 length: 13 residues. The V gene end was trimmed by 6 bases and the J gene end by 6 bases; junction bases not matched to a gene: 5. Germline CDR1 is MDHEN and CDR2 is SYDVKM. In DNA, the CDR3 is TGTGCCAGCAGGGGACAGGGGAGCGCCGAGCAGTACTTC. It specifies CASRGQGSAEQYF.

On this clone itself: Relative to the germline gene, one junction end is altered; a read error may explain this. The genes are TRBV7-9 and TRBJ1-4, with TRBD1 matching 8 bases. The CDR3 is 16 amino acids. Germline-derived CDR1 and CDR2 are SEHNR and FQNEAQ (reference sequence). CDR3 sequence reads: CSSSPGGAGGLEKLFF. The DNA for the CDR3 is TGTTCCAGCAGCCCCGGTGGGGCAGGGGGCCTTGAAAAACTGTTTTTT.

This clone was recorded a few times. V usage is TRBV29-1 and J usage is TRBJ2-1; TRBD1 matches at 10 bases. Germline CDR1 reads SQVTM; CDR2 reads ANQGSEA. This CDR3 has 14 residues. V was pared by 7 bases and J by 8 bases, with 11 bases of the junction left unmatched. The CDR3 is CSAAGQGGYDEQFF. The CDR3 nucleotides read TGCAGCGCAGCAGGACAGGGGGGGTACGATGAGCAGTTCTTC.

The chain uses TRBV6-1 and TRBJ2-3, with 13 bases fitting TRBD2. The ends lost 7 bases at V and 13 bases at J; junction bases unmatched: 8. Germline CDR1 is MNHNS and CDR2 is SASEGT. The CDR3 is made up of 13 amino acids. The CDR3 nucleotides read TGTGCCAGCACCCTCGGGACTAGCGGGGTGAAGTATTTT. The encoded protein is CASTLGTSGVKYF.

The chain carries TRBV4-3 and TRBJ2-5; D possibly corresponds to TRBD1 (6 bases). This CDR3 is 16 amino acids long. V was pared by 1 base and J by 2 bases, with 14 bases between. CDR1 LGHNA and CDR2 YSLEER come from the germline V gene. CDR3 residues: CASSQGGQPMQETQYF. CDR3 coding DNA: TGCGCCAGCAGCCAAGGCGGACAGCCAATGCAAGAGACCCAGTACTTC.

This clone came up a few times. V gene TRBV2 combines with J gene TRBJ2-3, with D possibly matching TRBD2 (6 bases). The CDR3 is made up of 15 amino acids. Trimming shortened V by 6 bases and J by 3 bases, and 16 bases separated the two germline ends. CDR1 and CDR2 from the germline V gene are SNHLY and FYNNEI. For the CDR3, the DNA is TGTGCCAGCAGGGGAACGGGACTCGCGACAGATACGCAGTATTTT. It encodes CASRGTGLATDTQYF.

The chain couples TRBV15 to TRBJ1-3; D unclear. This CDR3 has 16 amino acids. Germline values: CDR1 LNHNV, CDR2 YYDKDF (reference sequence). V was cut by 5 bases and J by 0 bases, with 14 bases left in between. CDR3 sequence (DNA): TGTGCCACCAGCCCGAGGGAAGGGAGCTCTGGAAACACCATATATTTT. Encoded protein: CATSPREGSSGNTIYF.

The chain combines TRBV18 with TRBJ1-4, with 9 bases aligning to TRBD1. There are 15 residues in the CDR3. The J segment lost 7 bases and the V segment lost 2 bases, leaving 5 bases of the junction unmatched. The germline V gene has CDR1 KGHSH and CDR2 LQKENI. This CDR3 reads CASSPADRGFEKLFF. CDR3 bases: TGTGCCAGCTCACCAGCGGACAGGGGCTTTGAAAAACTGTTTTTT.

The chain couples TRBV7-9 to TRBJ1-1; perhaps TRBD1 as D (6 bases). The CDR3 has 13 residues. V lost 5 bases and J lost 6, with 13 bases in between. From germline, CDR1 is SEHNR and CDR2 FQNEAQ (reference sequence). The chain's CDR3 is CASSQTGGSEAFF. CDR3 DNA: TGTGCCAGCAGCCAGACGGGGGGCTCTGAAGCTTTCTTT.

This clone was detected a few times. As DNA, the CDR3 is TGTGCCAGCAGCTGGATCAGGCAGGGAAGGGGAGATACGCAGTATTTT. Its protein product is CASSWIRQGRGDTQYF. The rearrangement uses TRBV5-4 and TRBJ2-3; a weak D match, TRBD1 (5 bases). In germline, CDR1 is SGHNT, CDR2 YYREEE (reference sequence). Trimming removed 3 bases at V and 5 bases at J, with 19 bases between. CDR3 length: 16 amino acids. The full variable domain, with the rest looked up from reference TRBV5-4 and TRBJ2-3, is ETGVTQSPTHLIKTRGQQVTLRCSSQSGHNTVSWYQQALGQGPQFIFQYYREEENGRGNFPPRFSGLQFPNYSSELNVNALELDDSALYLCASSWIRQGRGDTQYFGPGTRLTVL.

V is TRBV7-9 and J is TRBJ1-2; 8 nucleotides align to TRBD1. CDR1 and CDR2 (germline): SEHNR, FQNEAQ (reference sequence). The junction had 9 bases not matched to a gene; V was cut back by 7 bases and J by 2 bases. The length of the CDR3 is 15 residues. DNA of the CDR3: TGTGCCAGCACTAACGCCAGACAGGGGAACTATGGCTACACCTTC. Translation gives CASTNARQGNYGYTF.

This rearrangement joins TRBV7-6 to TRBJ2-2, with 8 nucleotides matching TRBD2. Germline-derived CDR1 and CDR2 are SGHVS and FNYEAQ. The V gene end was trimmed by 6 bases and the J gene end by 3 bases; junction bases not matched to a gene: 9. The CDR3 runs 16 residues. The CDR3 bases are TGTGCCAGCAGACGTACGCGGGAGGCGGACACCGGGGAGCTGTTTTTT. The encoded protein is CASRRTREADTGELFF.